This T cell receptor (beta chain) emerged from a study of radiation and T cells in renal cell carcinoma. Study-level points and caveats: Top tumor clonotypes rose in blood 2 weeks post-radiation, then contracted. Pretreatment tumor biopsies were lacking, so baseline clonotypes are unknown.

In its sample, this clone was seen once. Its antigen is not known. Sequenced by immunoSEQ multiplex PCR; TCRdb stores in-frame clones only, minus some. The table lists about 130,000 clones, roughly 90% of them singletons, with 12% in the top ten. The time point was: baseline pretreatment blood. Treatment denoted: 15 Gy SBRT to primary tumor, nephrectomy 4 weeks later. Germline V gives CDR1 MNHEY, CDR2 SVGAGI. The CDR3 is made up of 15 amino acids. V was trimmed by 4 bases and J by 0 bases, leaving 10 bases between them. The source is a woman aged 45-60 years with renal cell carcinoma. The chain employs TRBV6-5 and TRBJ1-5; weak D call: TRBD1 (5 bases). The sample here was blood, taken from a patient whose treatment included radiotherapy and nephrectomy. CDR3 nucleotide sequence: TGTGCCAGCAGTTTGACAGCATATAGCAATCAGCCCCAGCATTTT. The encoded protein is CASSLTAYSNQPQHF.